These T cell receptor beta chains were read from a single sample in a study of blood T cells in healthy people across ages. TCRdb re-called the 5' RACE reads with MiXCR, one entry per CDR3 protein. The sample carries some 900,000 distinct CDR3 sequences, approximately 49% recorded once. The sequencing sample was made of blood. All receptors derive from a man aged 25-40 years in good health. Both conserved end residues are trimmed from each CDR3. The size field is filled for only some rows; it gives once, few, many or a size class.

V: TRBV12-3/TRBV12-4
size: .
CDR3: ASTEPGTLGYT

V: TRBV28
size: .
CDR3: ASRVGNQPQH

V: TRBV7-3
size: .
CDR3: ASSLTPGNYGYT

V: TRBV7-2
size: .
CDR3: ASSSYRGLNEKLF

V: TRBV6-1
size: .
CDR3: ASSEGADPETQY

V: TRBV20-1
size: .
CDR3: SARDISEQNNEQF

V: TRBV7-2
size: few
CDR3: ASSFTSYPQH

V: TRBV2
size: many
CDR3: ASSEGYGYT

V: TRBV25-1
size: .
CDR3: ASSEPGLETQY

V: TRBV5-1
size: many
CDR3: ASSDLQSAGYT

V: TRBV5-6
size: .
CDR3: ASSYLGGQGGTEAF